The clone carrying this T cell receptor (beta chain) was seen a few times. What it recognizes is unknown. This specimen belongs to a study of identical twins. Points from the study as a whole: Conclusions were based on cross-sectional statistical analysis, without following the same donors. Compared with unrelated sharing, twin-shared out-of-frame alpha sequences had more low-probability sequences. The abundant beta clonotypes from cord blood had fewer insertions, and memory repertoires had none of this.

J was trimmed by 10 bases and V by 1 base; bases with no gene match: 10. The CDR3 consists of 16 residues. Per the germline V gene, CDR1 is DFQATT and CDR2 is SNEGSKA (reference sequence). TCRdb reprocessed the 5' RACE reads with MiXCR, giving one entry per CDR3 protein. In the table there are a few hundred thousand distinct CDR3 sequences, roughly 20% of which are singletons. The sequencing input was naive T cells sorted from blood. This chain joins TRBV20-1 and TRBJ1-6; 10 positions match TRBD1. This receptor was identified in a man aged 50 to 59 in good health. CDR3 region: CSARVDRGRVVSPLHF. CDR3 nucleotides: TGCAGTGCTAGAGTTGACAGGGGGCGAGTCGTATCACCCCTCCACTTT.